This T cell receptor beta chain appears in the sequencing data of a study of T cell clonality in common variable immunodeficiency. Germline V gene sequence: CDR1 DFQATT, CDR2 SNEGSKA (reference sequence). The CDR3 sequence is 14 residues long. The V end lost 3 bases, the J end lost 0 bases, and 11 bases lay between the germline ends. Whole-study findings and limits: Reportedly, TCR beta sequences from common variable immunodeficiency showed fewer deletions and N-nucleotide insertions.

This clone was detected many times. Its specificity is unknown. The sequence runs out 3 residues before the end of the CDR3; the remainder is reconstructed from the germline J gene. Within the sample, other DNA sequences also encode this same CDR3. Here immunoSEQ multiplex PCR was the method, and the copy in TCRdb shows in-frame clones only, minus some. This repertoire lists about 40,000 clones without singletons; approximately 2% sits in the top ten. Sequences were obtained from peripheral blood mononuclear cells. The receptor was isolated from a person between 18 and 75 years old in good health. The chain couples TRBV20-1 to TRBJ1-1; D may be TRBD1 (5 bases). The covered CDR3 bases are TGCAGTGCTAGGCTGACAGCCATGAACACTGAA. Translation gives CSARLTAMNTE. The entire CDR3 reads CSARLTAMNTEAFF.